The clone carrying this T cell receptor (beta chain) was counted a few times. These data originate in a study of blood T cell repertoires in COVID-19. Study-level information: Both acute and convalescent COVID-19 samples were obtained from the United States, Italy and Spain. The cDNA or gDNA used as material had been derived from T cells, B-cell-depleted T cells, or PBMCs.

In the original processing: Amplified reference gene primers provided the basis for estimating nucleated cell counts. Sequenced by immunoSEQ multiplex PCR; TCRdb stores in-frame clones only, minus some. V and J calls and clone size follow that table, whereas D and trimming were derived from the DNA. The table shows 140,000 or so clones, with 75% to 85% occurring only once. Losses at the gene ends were 3 bases for V and 2 bases for J; bases not matched to a gene: 4. This CDR3 is 15 amino acids long. CDR1 and CDR2 (germline): SGHRS, YFSETQ. The sequencing input was peripheral blood. This sequence joins TRBV5-1 and TRBJ1-1; 10 bases agree with TRBD1. The TCR originated in a man between 60 and 75 years old with acute or convalescent COVID-19. DNA for the CDR3: TGCGCCAGCAGCTCCGGGACAGGGGAAAACACTGAAGCTTTCTTT. It codes for CASSSGTGENTEAFF.